Reported below is one TCR beta chain. Its specificity is unknown. 60 Vbeta and 13 Jbeta primers were used in PCR. The method was immunoSEQ multiplex PCR; TCRdb's version includes in-frame clones alone and lacks a portion of them. The sample records a few hundred thousand clones, over 75% being singletons. The V end lost 5 bases, the J end lost 4 bases, and 9 bases lay between the germline ends. Germline values: CDR1 MNHNS, CDR2 SASEGT. This CDR3 is built from 13 residues. At sampling all donors were nominally healthy, likely with unrecorded immune exposures. The source of the sample is a study of cytomegalovirus exposure and HLA in healthy donors. The overall study: T cells numbering about 179 million yielded some 110 million unique TCR beta sequences in an earlier analysis. Study results and caveats: With DRB1 most and HLA-C fewest, TCR association rates differed between HLA loci in a later analysis.

This TCR derives from a woman aged 45-65 years in good health and CMV-seropositive. Input material: PBMCs. This chain links TRBV6-1 with TRBJ1-5; D gene uncertain. In DNA, the CDR3 is TGTGCCAGCAGTTCAGAATGGAATCAGCCCCAGCATTTT. This sequence encodes CASSSEWNQPQHF.